The 24 T cell receptor beta chains given below trace back to one sample, sequenced in a study of identical twins. MiXCR, applied by TCRdb to the 5' RACE reads, yields one record per CDR3 protein. This sample yields about 220,000 distinct CDR3 sequences, of which approximately 6.8% are seen a single time; less than 6.5% belongs to the top ten. These data were also reused for a study on yellow fever vaccine responses in identical twins.

The sample was CD8+ T cells sorted from blood. The receptors were gathered from a woman younger than 35 in good health.

The table lists this clonotype with a few counts. The chain couples TRBV4-1 to TRBJ2-1; D might be TRBD1 or TRBD2, each matching 7 bases. Germline CDR1 reads MGHRA; CDR2 reads YSYEKL. The CDR3 covers 14 residues. Trimming left V 1 base short and J 9 bases short, with 13 bases between. This CDR3 reads CASSQGGGGIEQFF. CDR3 sequence (DNA): TGCGCCAGCAGCCAAGGGGGAGGGGGCATTGAGCAGTTCTTC.

The sample holds many counts of this clonotype. This chain uses TRBV20-1 with TRBJ2-7, with 7 bases aligning to TRBD2. Germline CDR1 reads DFQATT; CDR2 reads SNEGSKA (reference sequence). The junction had 13 bases not matched to a gene; V was cut back by 0 bases and J by 2 bases. This CDR3 has 17 amino acids. The DNA for the CDR3 is TGCAGTGCTAGAGATACGGGGGGAGACCGCACTCCCTACGAGCAGTACTTC. It is translated as CSARDTGGDRTPYEQYF.

This clonotype was observed at least ten times. This chain's CDR3 is CASSVGRGNQPQHF. The CDR3 DNA follows: TGCGCCAGCAGCGTTGGCAGGGGCAATCAGCCCCAGCATTTT. The rearrangement joins TRBV5-1 to TRBJ1-5, with D possibly being TRBD1 (5 bases). Germline-derived CDR1 and CDR2 are SGHRS and YFSETQ. CDR3 size: 14 residues. Between the trimmed V and J ends, which lost 4 bases and 2 bases, there was a span of 10 bases.

This clonotype was seen at least ten times. This chain connects TRBV6-1 to TRBJ2-3; the D gene is possibly TRBD2 (6 bases). The germline gives CDR1 MNHNS, CDR2 SASEGT. V shed 3 bases and J shed 1 base, with 11 bases lying between them. This CDR3 has 15 residues. CDR3 in amino acids: CASSEVTGGTDTQYF. The CDR3 DNA reads as TGTGCCAGCAGTGAGGTGACGGGGGGCACAGATACGCAGTATTTT.

This clonotype occurred many times. The chain uses TRBV11-2 and TRBJ2-3; D unclear. The germline CDR1 and CDR2 sequences are SGHAT and FQNNGV. Trimming shortened V by 1 base and J by 0 bases, and 8 bases separated the two germline ends. The length of the CDR3 is 15 residues. CDR3 nucleotide sequence: TGTGCCAGCAGCTTAGGAGTACCTAGCACAGATACGCAGTATTTT. Translation gives CASSLGVPSTDTQYF.

This clonotype was counted many times. This chain joins TRBV11-3 and TRBJ2-1; D unclear. CDR1 and CDR2 (germline): SGHNT, YENEEA. The V end lost 0 bases, the J end lost 7 bases, and 13 bases lay between the germline ends. This CDR3 has 15 amino acids. The CDR3 coding sequence is TGTGCCAGCAGCTTAGATGTCGGGCTGTTAAATGAGCAGTTCTTC. It encodes CASSLDVGLLNEQFF.

This clonotype occurred a few times. In DNA form, the CDR3 reads TGTGCCAGCAGCAAAGGGGGACAAGAGACCCAGTACTTC. Amino acid sequence: CASSKGGQETQYF. The chain recombines TRBV7-9 with TRBJ2-5; a weak D match, TRBD1 (6 bases). Germline assignment: CDR1 SEHNR and CDR2 FQNEAQ (reference sequence). The CDR3 sequence is 13 residues long. V was clipped by 5 bases and J by 2 bases, with 9 bases between them.

This clonotype was seen a handful of times. The chain carries TRBV6-5 and TRBJ1-4; the D is unclear. V lost 6 bases and J lost 0, with 11 bases in between. The CDR3 loop spans 15 amino acids. Germline values: CDR1 MNHEY, CDR2 SVGAGI. Written as DNA, the CDR3 is TGTGCCAGCAGCTACCAAGCAGCAACTAATGAAAAACTGTTTTTT. Encoded protein: CASSYQAATNEKLFF.

The sample holds many counts of this clonotype. This chain links TRBV29-1 with TRBJ2-2; D unclear. V lost 4 bases and J 4 bases, leaving 7 bases between the germline ends. This CDR3 is built from 12 residues. Germline V gives CDR1 SQVTM, CDR2 ANQGSEA. CDR3 protein: CSVVPGTGELFF. Here the CDR3 DNA reads TGCAGCGTTGTCCCTGGCACCGGGGAGCTGTTTTTT.

A few counts support this clonotype. J is TRBJ2-7 and V is TRBV11-2, with D uncertain. Trimming took off 5 bases at V and 4 bases at J, with 12 bases between the two ends. Germline V gene data show CDR1 as SGHAT and CDR2 as FQNNGV. The CDR3 is made up of 13 amino acids. Here the CDR3 reads CASSDDLLYEQYV. CDR3 bases: TGTGCCAGCAGCGATGATCTGTTGTACGAGCAGTACGTC.

The table lists this clonotype with many counts. The chain has TRBV3-1 and TRBJ2-5; D is undetermined. The CDR3 spans 14 residues. Trimming cost V 5 bases and J 5 bases, with 15 bases left between them. Germline-derived CDR1 and CDR2 are LGHDT and YNNKEL (reference sequence). CDR3 protein: CASSEVVDGETQYF. DNA of the CDR3: TGTGCCAGCAGCGAAGTTGTAGATGGGGAGACCCAGTACTTC.

This clonotype was detected many times. V and J are TRBV6-1 and TRBJ1-2; TRBD1 is a possible D gene (5 bases). This CDR3 spans 14 amino acids. V was shortened by 6 bases and J by 3 bases, with 14 bases between the two germline ends. Per the germline V gene, CDR1 is MNHNS and CDR2 is SASEGT. The CDR3 nucleotides read TGTGCCAGCAGCCTCCGCGGGGGGGACTATGGCTACACCTTC. It specifies CASSLRGGDYGYTF.

This clonotype was seen only a few times. The rearrangement links TRBV20-1 to TRBJ2-1; 8 bases fit TRBD2. V lost 0 bases and J lost 3; bases outside the gene matches: 13. CDR1 DFQATT and CDR2 SNEGSKA come from the germline V gene (reference sequence). CDR3 length: 18 residues. Written as DNA, the CDR3 is TGCAGTGCTAGAGATCACCAGCGGCAGCGGGAGTACTACAATGAGCAGTTCTTC. This encodes CSARDHQRQREYYNEQFF.

The chain links TRBV6-5 to TRBJ1-4; TRBD1 might be the D (5 bases). This CDR3 region has 16 residues. Germline V gives CDR1 MNHEY, CDR2 SVGAGI. Trimming removed 1 base at V and 5 bases at J, with 14 bases between. The CDR3 coding sequence is TGTGCCAGCAGTTACTTTCGACAGCTCGAAAATGAAAAACTGTTTTTT. This codes for CASSYFRQLENEKLFF.

The V gene is TRBV9, the J gene TRBJ1-2; a possible D gene is TRBD1 (5 bases). CDR1 is SGDLS, CDR2 YYNGEE, per germline. With 0 bases removed from V and 2 bases from J, the gap between germline ends came to 17 bases. The CDR3 has 17 amino acids. CDR3 DNA: TGTGCCAGCAGCGTAGATTTACGGGTTTGGGGGAACTATGGCTACACCTTC. Its protein is CASSVDLRVWGNYGYTF.

This clonotype was recorded many times. J is TRBJ1-1 and V is TRBV4-1; tentative D call: TRBD1 (5 bases). Germline loops: CDR1 MGHRA, CDR2 YSYEKL. The CDR3 runs 14 residues. V lost 4 bases and J 5 bases, leaving 14 bases between the germline ends. In DNA, the CDR3 is TGCGCCAGCAGCCTCGGGCAGAAGGGGACTGAAGCTTTCTTT. Protein sequence: CASSLGQKGTEAFF.

This clonotype was recorded a few times. This rearrangement joins TRBV6-4 to TRBJ2-1; possibly TRBD2 for D (6 bases). This CDR3 has 13 amino acids. Between the trimmed V and J ends, which lost 0 bases and 11 bases, there was a span of 11 bases. CDR1 and CDR2 (germline): MRHNA, SNTAGT. The CDR3 bases are TGTGCCAGCAGTGACTCGATTGCGGGGCAGCAGTTCTTC. Protein sequence: CASSDSIAGQQFF.

This clonotype was observed a handful of times. V is TRBV15 and J is TRBJ2-7, with a tentative D call TRBD1 (5 bases). V was shortened by 5 bases and J by 2 bases, with 13 bases between the two germline ends. The CDR3 totals 14 residues. Germline V lookup: CDR1 LNHNV, CDR2 YYDKDF (reference sequence). The CDR3 protein is CATSPQGRAYEQYV. The CDR3 region has the DNA TGTGCCACCAGCCCCCAGGGCAGGGCCTACGAGCAGTACGTC.

In this sample, this clonotype turned up many times. This chain connects TRBV7-9 to TRBJ2-7, with D possibly matching TRBD1 (6 bases). This CDR3 spans 13 amino acids. Germline V lookup: CDR1 SEHNR, CDR2 FQNEAQ (reference sequence). The V gene lost 4 bases and the J gene lost 3 bases, with 10 bases spanning the gap. The CDR3, as DNA: TGTGCCAGCAGCTGGGACAAAAACTACGAGCAGTACTTC. Amino acids: CASSWDKNYEQYF.

Many counts were recorded for this clonotype. The J gene is TRBJ2-3, the V gene TRBV12-3 or TRBV12-4; tentatively, D is TRBD1 (6 bases). V shed 0 bases and J shed 5 bases, with 9 bases lying between them. The CDR3 consists of 14 residues. This CDR3 reads CASSLAGAGDTQYF. The CDR3 nucleotides are TGTGCCAGCAGTTTAGCGGGGGCTGGAGATACGCAGTATTTT.

Turning to this clonotype: Given a much more abundant clone one base away, this may be a read error. This chain uses TRBV5-6 with TRBJ2-2, with a tentative D call TRBD2 (5 bases). This CDR3 region has 12 residues. The germline CDR1 and CDR2 sequences are SGHDT and YYEEEE. CDR3 in amino acids: CASSRRPGQLFF. CDR3 DNA sequence: TGTGCCAGCAGCCGGAGGCCCGGGCAGCTGTTTTTT.

This chain joins TRBV7-9 and TRBJ2-4; D remains unclear. The CDR3 covers 17 residues. CDR1 is SEHNR, CDR2 FQNEAQ, per germline (reference sequence). Trimming left V 2 bases short and J 0 bases short, with 14 bases between. DNA for the CDR3: TGTGCCAGCAGCTTAAAGTTAACAGACATAGCCAAAAACATTCAGTACTTC. It codes for CASSLKLTDIAKNIQYF.

The CDR3 DNA is TGTGCCAGCAGTCGGGGGTTCGGCGACGAGCAGTACGTC. It specifies CASSRGFGDEQYV. The chain links TRBV27 to TRBJ2-7; TRBD2 is a possible D gene (6 bases). CDR3 length: 13 residues. Trimming stripped 5 bases from V and 5 bases from J, with 13 bases between. Germline CDR1 reads MNHEY; CDR2 reads SMNVEV (reference sequence).

This clonotype appeared many times. The chain links TRBV3-1 to TRBJ2-5; no firm D call. Per the germline V gene, CDR1 is LGHDT and CDR2 is YNNKEL (reference sequence). The CDR3 runs 16 residues. With 0 bases removed from V and 2 bases from J, the gap between germline ends came to 13 bases. CDR3 coding DNA: TGTGCCAGCAGCCAAGAGGAAAGGAGTCCGCAAGAGACCCAGTACTTC. It specifies CASSQEERSPQETQYF.